This entry lists 7 T cell receptor beta chains sequenced from one sample in a study of CD8+ T cells in alopecia areata. Sequencing relied on a cDNA template that was reverse transcribed from extracted RNA. Assay: immunoSEQ multiplex PCR; the TCRdb copy retains only in-frame clones and omits some. The repertoire holds 110,000 to 150,000 clones, with about three fifths as singletons. The sequenced sample was CD4+ T cells sorted from blood, obtained at week 0. All receptors derive from a human donor with alopecia areata.

V usage is TRBV2 and J usage is TRBJ1-2; D is possibly TRBD1 (5 bases). Trimming removed 4 bases from V and 4 bases from J, with 10 bases in between. CDR3 length equals 13 residues. Germline CDR1 and CDR2: SNHLY and FYNNEI. The CDR3: CASSGDGLYGYTF. Written as DNA, the CDR3 is TGTGCCAGCAGTGGGGACGGCCTCTATGGCTACACCTTC.

The chain couples TRBV2 to TRBJ1-5, with unresolved D. The V gene lost 4 bases and the J gene lost 9 bases, with 13 bases spanning the gap. Looked up from germline, CDR1 is SNHLY and CDR2 is FYNNEI. The CDR3 has 13 residues. This CDR3 reads CASSALVFRPQHF. In DNA form, the CDR3 reads TGTGCCAGCAGTGCCCTTGTGTTTCGGCCCCAGCATTTT. The full variable domain, its missing parts supplied by reference TRBV2 and TRBJ1-5, is EPEVTQTPSHQVTQMGQEVILRCVPISNHLYFYWYRQILGQKVEFLVSFYNNEISEKSEIFDDQFSVERPDGSNFTLKIRSTKLEDSAMYFCASSALVFRPQHFGDGTRLSIL.

The chain has TRBV6-6 and TRBJ2-7; D remains unclear. Trimming removed 6 bases at V and 2 bases at J, with 17 bases between. This CDR3 is 15 amino acids long. The germline V gene encodes CDR1 MNHNY and CDR2 SVGAGI (reference sequence). This chain's CDR3 is CASRSGQAAAYEQYF. CDR3 DNA sequence: TGTGCCAGCAGGAGTGGGCAGGCGGCAGCCTACGAGCAGTACTTC.

The rearrangement links TRBV29-1 to TRBJ1-1; no reliable D call. Trimming removed 7 bases from V and 8 bases from J, with 11 bases in between. Looked up from germline, CDR1 is SQVTM and CDR2 is ANQGSEA. This CDR3 contains 10 residues. The CDR3 DNA sequence: TGCAGCGCTCAAGACGAGGAAGCTTTCTTT. This codes for CSAQDEEAFF.

This clone was observed a few times. The chain links TRBV5-1 to TRBJ2-5; the D is unclear. Trimming shortened V by 4 bases and J by 2 bases, and 15 bases separated the two germline ends. Germline CDR1 SGHRS, CDR2 YFSETQ. This CDR3 is 15 amino acids long. The CDR3 sequence is CASSPNTANQETQYF. The CDR3 DNA reads TGCGCCAGCAGCCCTAATACAGCGAATCAAGAGACCCAGTACTTC.

The chain has TRBV7-2 and TRBJ2-7; 9 bases are a match to TRBD1. This CDR3 contains 15 residues. Germline loops: CDR1 SGHTA, CDR2 FQGNSA. V was clipped by 5 bases and J by 3 bases; unmatched bases: 8. The CDR3 sequence: CASSITGTGHYEQYF. The DNA for the CDR3 is TGTGCCAGCAGCATAACCGGGACAGGGCACTACGAGCAGTACTTC.

The rearrangement uses TRBV5-1 and TRBJ2-5; D tentatively reads TRBD1 or TRBD2 (5 bases each). Germline V gene sequence: CDR1 SGHRS, CDR2 YFSETQ. The CDR3 sequence is 14 residues long. V lost 3 bases, J lost 7 bases, and 16 bases lay in between. CDR3 sequence reads: CASSSAGTRGTQYF. In nucleotides, the CDR3 is TGCGCCAGCAGCTCAGCCGGGACGAGGGGGACCCAGTACTTC.